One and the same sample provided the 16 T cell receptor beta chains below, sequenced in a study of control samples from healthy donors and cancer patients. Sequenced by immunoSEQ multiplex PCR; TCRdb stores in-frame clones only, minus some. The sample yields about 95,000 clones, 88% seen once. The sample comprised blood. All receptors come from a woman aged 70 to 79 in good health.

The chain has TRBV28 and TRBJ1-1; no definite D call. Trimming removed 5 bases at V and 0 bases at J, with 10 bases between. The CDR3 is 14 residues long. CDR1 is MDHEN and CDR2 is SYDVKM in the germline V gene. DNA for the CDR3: TGTGCCAGCAGTCCACCTTTGATGAACACTGAAGCTTTCTTT. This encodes CASSPPLMNTEAFF. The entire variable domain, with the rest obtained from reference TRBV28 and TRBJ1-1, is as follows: DVKVTQSSRYLVKRTGEKVFLECVQDMDHENMFWYRQDPGLGLRLIYFSYDVKMKEKGDIPEGYSVSREKKERFSLILESASTNQTSMYLCASSPPLMNTEAFFGQGTRLTVV.

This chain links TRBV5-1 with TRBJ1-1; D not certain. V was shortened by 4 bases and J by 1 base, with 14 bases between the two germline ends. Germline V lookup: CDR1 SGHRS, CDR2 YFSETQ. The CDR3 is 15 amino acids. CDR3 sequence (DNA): TGCGCCAGCAGCGGAGACCGACCGAAGAACACTGAAGCTTTCTTT. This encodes CASSGDRPKNTEAFF. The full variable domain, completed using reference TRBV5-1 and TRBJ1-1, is KAGVTQTPRYLIKTRGQQVTLSCSPISGHRSVSWYQQTPGQGLQFLFEYFSETQRNKGNFPGRFSGRQFSNSRSEMNVSTLELGDSALYLCASSGDRPKNTEAFFGQGTRLTVV.

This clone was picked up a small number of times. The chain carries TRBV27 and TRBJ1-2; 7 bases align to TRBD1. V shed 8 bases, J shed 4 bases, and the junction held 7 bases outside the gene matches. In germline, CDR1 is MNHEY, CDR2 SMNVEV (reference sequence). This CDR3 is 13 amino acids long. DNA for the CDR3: TGTGCCAGCTGCGACAGGGTCGGCTATGGCTACACCTTC. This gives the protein CASCDRVGYGYTF.

CDR3 in DNA: TGTGCCAGTAGTTCAGGTACGGGTGGGGGCACTGAAGCTTTCTTT. This gives the protein CASSSGTGGGTEAFF. The chain carries TRBV19 and TRBJ1-1; D possibly corresponds to TRBD1 (5 bases). The CDR3 extends over 15 amino acids. The V end lost 5 bases, the J end lost 4 bases, and 17 bases lay between the germline ends. CDR1 is LNHDA, CDR2 SQIVND, per germline (reference sequence).

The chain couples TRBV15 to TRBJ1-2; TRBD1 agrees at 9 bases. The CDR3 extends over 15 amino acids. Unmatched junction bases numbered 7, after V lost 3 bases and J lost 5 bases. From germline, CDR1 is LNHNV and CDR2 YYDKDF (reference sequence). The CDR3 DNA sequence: TGTGCCACCAGCAGTTCCGCGGGACAGGGATATGGCTACACCTTC. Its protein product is CATSSSAGQGYGYTF.

The CDR3 sequence is CASSPPSNSYEQYF. CDR3 coding DNA: TGTGCCAGCTCACCACCAAGTAACAGCTACGAGCAGTACTTC. This chain uses TRBV18 with TRBJ2-7; D gene uncertain. Germline CDR1 KGHSH, CDR2 LQKENI. The CDR3 extends over 14 amino acids. V was pared by 0 bases and J by 3 bases, with 9 bases between.

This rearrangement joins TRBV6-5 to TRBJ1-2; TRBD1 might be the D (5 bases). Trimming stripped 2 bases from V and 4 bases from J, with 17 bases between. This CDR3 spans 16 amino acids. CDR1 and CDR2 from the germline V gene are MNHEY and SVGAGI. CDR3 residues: CASSYIPQGIGYGYTF. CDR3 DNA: TGTGCCAGCAGTTACATTCCCCAGGGAATAGGCTATGGCTACACCTTC.

The CDR3 spells CASSERTGMGTEAFF. In nucleotides, the CDR3 is TGTGCCAGCAGCGAAAGGACAGGGATGGGCACTGAAGCTTTCTTT. This chain links TRBV2 with TRBJ1-1; TRBD1 matches 8 bases. The germline V gene has CDR1 SNHLY and CDR2 FYNNEI. J lost 4 bases, V lost 6 bases, and 10 bases had no gene match. This CDR3 has 15 amino acids.

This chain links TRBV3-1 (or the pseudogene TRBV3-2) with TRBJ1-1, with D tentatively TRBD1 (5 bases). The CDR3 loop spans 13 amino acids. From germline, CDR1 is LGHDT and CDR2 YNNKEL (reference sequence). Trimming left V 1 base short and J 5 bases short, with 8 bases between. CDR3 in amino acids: CASSQVGATEAFF. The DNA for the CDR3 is TGTGCCAGCAGCCAAGTTGGGGCTACTGAAGCTTTCTTT.

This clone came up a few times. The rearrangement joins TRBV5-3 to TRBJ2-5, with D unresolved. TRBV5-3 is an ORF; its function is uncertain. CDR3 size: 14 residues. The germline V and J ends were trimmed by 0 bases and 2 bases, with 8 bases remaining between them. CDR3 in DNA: TGTGCCAGAAGCTTGGGCCAAGGGCAAGAGACCCAGTACTTC. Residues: CARSLGQGQETQYF.

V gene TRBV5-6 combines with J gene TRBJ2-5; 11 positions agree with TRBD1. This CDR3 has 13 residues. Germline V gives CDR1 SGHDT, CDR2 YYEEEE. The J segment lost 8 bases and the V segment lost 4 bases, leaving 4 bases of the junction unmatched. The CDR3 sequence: CASSPGTGGTQYF. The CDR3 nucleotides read TGTGCCAGCAGCCCGGGGACAGGGGGAACCCAGTACTTC.

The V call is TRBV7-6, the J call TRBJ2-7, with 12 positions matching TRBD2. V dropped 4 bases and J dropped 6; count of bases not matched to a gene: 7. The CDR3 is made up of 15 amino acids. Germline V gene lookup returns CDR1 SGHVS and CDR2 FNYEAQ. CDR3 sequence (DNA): TGTGCCAGCAGCTCTAGCGGGAGGGCCGACGGCGAGCAGTACTTC. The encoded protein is CASSSSGRADGEQYF.

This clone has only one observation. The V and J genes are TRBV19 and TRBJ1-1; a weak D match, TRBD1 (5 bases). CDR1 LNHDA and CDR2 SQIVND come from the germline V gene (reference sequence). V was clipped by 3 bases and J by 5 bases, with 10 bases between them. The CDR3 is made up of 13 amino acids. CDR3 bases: TGTGCCAGTAGTATTTGGGGGGAGACTGAAGCTTTCTTT. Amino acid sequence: CASSIWGETEAFF. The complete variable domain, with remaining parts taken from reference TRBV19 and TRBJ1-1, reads DGGITQSPKYLFRKEGQNVTLSCEQNLNHDAMYWYRQDPGQGLRLIYYSQIVNDFQKGDIAEGYSVSREKKESFPLTVTSAQKNPTAFYLCASSIWGETEAFFGQGTRLTVV.

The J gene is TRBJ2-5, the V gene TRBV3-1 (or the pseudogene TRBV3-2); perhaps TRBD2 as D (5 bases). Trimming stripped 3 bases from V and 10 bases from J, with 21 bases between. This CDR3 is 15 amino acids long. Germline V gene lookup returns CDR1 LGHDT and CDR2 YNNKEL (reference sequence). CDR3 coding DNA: TGTGCCAGCAGCCATGGTCCACCCGCCGGGGTACGCCAGTACTTC. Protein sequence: CASSHGPPAGVRQYF.

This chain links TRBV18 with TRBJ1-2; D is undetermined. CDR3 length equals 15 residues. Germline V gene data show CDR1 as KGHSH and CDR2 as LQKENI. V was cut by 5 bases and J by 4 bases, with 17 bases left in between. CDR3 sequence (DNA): TGTGCCAGCTCATCGACGGCTCGAGAGGGCTATGGCTACACCTTC. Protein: CASSSTAREGYGYTF. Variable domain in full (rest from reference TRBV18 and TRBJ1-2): NAGVMQNPRHLVRRRGQEARLRCSPMKGHSHVYWYRQLPEEGLKFMVYLQKENIIDESGMPKERFSAEFPKEGPSILRIQQVVRGDSAAYFCASSSTAREGYGYTFGSGTRLTVV.

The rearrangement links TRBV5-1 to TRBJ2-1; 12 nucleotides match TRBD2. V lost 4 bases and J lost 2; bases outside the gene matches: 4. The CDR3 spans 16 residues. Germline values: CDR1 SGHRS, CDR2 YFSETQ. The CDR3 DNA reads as TGCGCCAGCAGCAGAGGGACTAGCGGGCCCTACAATGAGCAGTTCTTC. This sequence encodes CASSRGTSGPYNEQFF.